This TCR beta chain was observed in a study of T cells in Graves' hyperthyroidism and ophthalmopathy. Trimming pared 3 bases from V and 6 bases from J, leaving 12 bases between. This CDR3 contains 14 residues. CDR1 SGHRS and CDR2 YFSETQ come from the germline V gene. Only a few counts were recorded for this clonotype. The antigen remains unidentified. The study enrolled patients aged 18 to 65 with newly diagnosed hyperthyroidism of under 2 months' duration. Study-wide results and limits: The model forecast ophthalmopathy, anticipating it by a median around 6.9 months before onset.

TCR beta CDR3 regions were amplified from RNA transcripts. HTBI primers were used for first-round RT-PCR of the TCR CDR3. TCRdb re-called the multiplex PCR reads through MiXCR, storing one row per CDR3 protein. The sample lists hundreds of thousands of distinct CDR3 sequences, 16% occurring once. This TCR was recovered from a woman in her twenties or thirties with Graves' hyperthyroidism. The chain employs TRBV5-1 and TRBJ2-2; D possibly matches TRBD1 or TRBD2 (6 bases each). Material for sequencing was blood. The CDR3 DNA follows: TGCGCCAGCAGCTCCAGGGGAGGAGCCGGGGAGCTGTTTTTT. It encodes CASSSRGGAGELFF.